Given below is one T cell receptor beta chain in context. This sample was included in a study of T cell responses to AZD1222 COVID-19 vaccine. Using immunoSEQ multiplex PCR, the repertoire was profiled, and TCRdb retains in-frame clones only, with some absent. The sample consists of roughly 100,000 clones, roughly 88% of them appearing once. This CDR3 region has 11 residues. The germline gives CDR1 DFQATT, CDR2 SNEGSKA (reference sequence). Trimming left V 6 bases short and J 3 bases short, with 8 bases between. The origin of this receptor is an adult in good health. This chain joins TRBV20-1 and TRBJ1-2, with no clear D. This sample comprised peripheral blood, obtained on day 0 of AZD1222 vaccination. This CDR3 reads CSARTYYGYTF. The DNA for the CDR3 is TGCAGTGCCCGGACGTACTATGGCTACACCTTC.